The clone carrying this T cell receptor (beta chain) was counted at least ten times. Its antigen is unidentified. This entry belongs to a study of T cells in Graves' hyperthyroidism and ophthalmopathy. Study overall: Any treatment followed the collection of peripheral blood at initial diagnosis.

The J segment lost 3 bases and the V segment lost 5 bases, leaving 14 bases of the junction unmatched. The V gene's germline CDR1 is SGDLS and CDR2 YYNGEE. This CDR3 has 18 amino acids. Out of over 9 ml of fresh peripheral blood came the PBMCs. Amplified regions were TCR beta CDR3 sequences from RNA transcripts. First-round RT-PCR targeting the TCR CDR3 was performed with the HTBI primer set. TCRdb re-called the multiplex PCR reads through MiXCR, storing one row per CDR3 protein. Here the sample spans around 450,000 distinct CDR3 sequences, 15% to 18% being singletons. General study findings and limits: A model built on 13 V-J features separated ophthalmopathy from stable hyperthyroidism.

The V call is TRBV9, the J call TRBJ2-1; 10 bases are shared with TRBD2. This clonotype was sampled from a woman between 18 and 29 years old with Graves' hyperthyroidism. Sequencing was carried out using blood. CDR3 protein: CASRGPGASGGDYNEQFF. CDR3 DNA sequence: TGTGCCAGCAGGGGTCCCGGGGCTAGCGGGGGTGACTACAATGAGCAGTTCTTC. The whole variable domain, remainder taken from reference TRBV9 and TRBJ2-1, is DSGVTQTPKHLITATGQRVTLRCSPRSGDLSVYWYQQSLDQGLQFLIQYYNGEERAKGNILERFSAQQFPDLHSELNLSSLELGDSALYFCASRGPGASGGDYNEQFFGPGTRLTVL.